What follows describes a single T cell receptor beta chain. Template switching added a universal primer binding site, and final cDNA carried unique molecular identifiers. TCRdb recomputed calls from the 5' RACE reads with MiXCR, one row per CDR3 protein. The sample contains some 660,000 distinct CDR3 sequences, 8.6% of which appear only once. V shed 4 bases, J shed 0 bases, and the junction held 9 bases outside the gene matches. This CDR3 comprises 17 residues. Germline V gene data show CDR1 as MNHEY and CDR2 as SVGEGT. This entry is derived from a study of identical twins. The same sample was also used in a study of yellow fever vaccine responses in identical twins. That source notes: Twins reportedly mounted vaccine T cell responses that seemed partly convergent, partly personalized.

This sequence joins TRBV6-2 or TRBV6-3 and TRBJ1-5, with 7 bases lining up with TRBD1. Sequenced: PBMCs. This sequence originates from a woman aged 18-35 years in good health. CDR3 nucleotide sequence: TGTGCCAGCAGTTCCGACCGGGACAGCAATAGCAATCAGCCCCAGCATTTT. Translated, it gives CASSSDRDSNSNQPQHF.